This entry features one T cell receptor (beta chain) sequence. Data came from immunoSEQ multiplex PCR; TCRdb stores just in-frame clones and leaves some out. The data hold 120,000 or so clones, with around 88% observed a single time. The data originate from a study of cytomegalovirus exposure and HLA in healthy donors. CDR1 SEHNR and CDR2 FQNEAQ come from the germline V gene (reference sequence). The CDR3 is 14 residues long. V shed 7 bases and J shed 3 bases, with 16 bases lying between them. Sequenced input: PBMCs. The chain has TRBV7-9 and TRBJ2-7, with D maybe TRBD2 (5 bases). This sequence was found in a young man in good health and CMV-seronegative. The CDR3 loop reads CASIDLDSNYEQYF. Written as DNA, the CDR3 is TGTGCCAGCATAGACCTGGACTCAAACTACGAGCAGTACTTC.